Sequencing of this T cell receptor (beta chain) was carried out in a study of Graves' ophthalmopathy and Graves' hyperthyroidism. About the study: Peripheral blood was collected at initial diagnosis, before any treatment. Overall study results and limits: Among expanded thyroid clonotypes above 0.001 frequency, most also occurred in blood.

RNA served as the template for amplifying TCR beta CDR3 regions. HTBI primers were employed in first-round RT-PCR, then a second-round multiplex PCR followed. From the multiplex PCR reads, TCRdb called clonotypes with MiXCR, one entry per CDR3 protein. The sample has under 800,000 distinct CDR3 sequences; about 24% are singletons. Hyperthyroidism qualified as stable when ophthalmopathy did not develop within 18 months of follow-up. Patients were left out if they had other autoimmune diseases, uncontrolled infections, pregnancy or lactation. Germline V CDR1 and CDR2: SGHVS, FNYEAQ. The V end was cut by 5 bases, the J end by 0 bases, with 13 bases between. This CDR3 is 16 amino acids long. This clonotype was counted ten times or more. No antigen is known for it.

Specimen: peripheral blood. V gene TRBV7-6 combines with J gene TRBJ2-2, with D tentatively TRBD1 (6 bases). The receptor was isolated from a woman aged 18-35 years with stable Graves' hyperthyroidism. Some clones in this sample may be carry-over from other donors' samples. The CDR3 DNA follows: TGTGCCAGCAGCCAACGGACAGCCCCGAACACCGGGGAGCTGTTTTTT. Translating it yields CASSQRTAPNTGELFF.